This T cell receptor (beta chain) stems from a study of blood T cell repertoires in COVID-19. Study background: Samples of COVID-19 (acute and convalescent) were obtained from the United States, Italy and Spain.

The CDR3 is made up of 14 amino acids. V lost 0 bases and J 9 bases, leaving 10 bases between the germline ends. Germline values: CDR1 SGHTS, CDR2 YDEGEE. Sequenced by immunoSEQ multiplex PCR; TCRdb stores in-frame clones only, minus some. The sample consists of a few hundred thousand clones, approximately 85% of them appearing once. It was during active infection that Seattle patients were enrolled and then longitudinally followed. The rearrangement joins TRBV5-8 to TRBJ1-6; a possible D gene is TRBD1 (6 bases). The sequenced sample was peripheral blood. The sequence derives from a woman in her 70s with COVID-19, enrolled during active disease. The CDR3 DNA reads TGTGCCAGCAGCTTGGGGACAGTGGGTTCACCCCTCCACTTT. Translation: CASSLGTVGSPLHF.